This TCR beta chain was documented in a study of identical twins. Carrying unique molecular identifiers, the cDNA also gained a universal primer site through template switching. Each CDR3 protein gets one entry after TCRdb re-called the 5' RACE reads with MiXCR. The repertoire includes a few hundred thousand distinct CDR3 sequences, around a tenth of them detected once, and 2.5% to 3.5% sits in the top ten. The CDR3 covers 15 residues. The germline gives CDR1 SGHRS, CDR2 YFSETQ. V lost 0 bases to trimming and J lost 1 base, with 10 bases between them. Remarks on this clonotype: What it binds is not known.

Regarding the study as a whole: Excess sharing by twins proved weaker in beta out-of-frame sequences. When twins shared out-of-frame alpha sequences, those sequences had excess low generation probability. In cord blood, abundant beta clonotypes had fewer insertions; memory showed no trend.

The sample was also linked to a second study, of yellow fever vaccine responses in identical twins.

This TCR came from a woman between 18 and 29 years old in good health. Sequencing was done on a sample of PBMCs. The V call is TRBV5-1, the J call TRBJ1-2, with D uncertain. The chain's CDR3 is CASSLGVSLNYGYTF. DNA of the CDR3: TGCGCCAGCAGCTTGGGGGTCAGCCTTAACTATGGCTACACCTTC.